Given below is one T cell receptor beta chain in context. Its recognized antigen is unknown. No base quality information exists; no much larger clone differs at one position. For TCRbeta CDR3 sequencing, genomic DNA from the sorted cells was extracted using the QIAGEN DNeasy Blood and Tissue Kit. High-throughput TCRbeta CDR3 sequencing, including PCR amplification with bias correction and internal controls, was performed commercially through immunoSEQ. The published analysis was carried out like this. Unique productive TCRbeta sequences were defined by CDR3 nucleotide sequence where primers matched, and otherwise by CDR3 amino acid sequence together with Vbeta and Jbeta genes. To correct for sorting error, sequences found in more than one sorted population at a frequency ratio of 2:1 or less were discarded, and the remaining shared sequences were assigned to the population with the higher frequency. Sequences were defined as donor-reactive when expanded at least 5-fold in CFSE-low cells versus unstimulated cells and present at a frequency of at least 0.01% in CFSE-low cells. Repertoire divergence was quantified by Jensen-Shannon divergence calculated from the top 100 TCRbeta sequences ranked by frequency. For samples with multiple sequencing runs, sorting error was corrected separately for each run before the runs were pooled. In its TCRdb copy, this immuneACCESS table keeps in-frame sequences only and misses some clones. Where compared with another copy, unresolved V genes explain less than half of these, and the others have no known cause. V, J and clone size are those of that table, while D and trimming were read from the DNA. In this sample the table shows roughly 69,000 clones, 85% to 90% of which occur a single time. The ten largest clonotypes hold around 0.38% of the sample.

The time point label here, explained by the study, means: blood sample drawn before combined kidney and bone marrow transplant. Unstimulated Tregs (CD4+CD25+CD127-), CD4+ non-Tregs (CD4+CD25-), CD4 and CD8 cells were FACS-sorted from thawed PBMCs. Patients were several combined kidney and bone marrow transplant recipients from the ITN036ST trial, and only these trial subjects had samples available. Healthy control blood was processed by Ficoll density gradient to PBMCs and cryopreserved; patient PBMCs were collected before and after transplant. This entry is derived from a study of Tregs in tolerant kidney transplant recipients (dated by TCRdb to the late 2010s). General notes on the study: The transplants used related donors with nonmyeloablative bone marrow transplantation, and mixed chimerism in the human trials was transient. TCRbeta sequencing was used in the study to identify donor-specific regulatory T cells before combined kidney and bone marrow transplantation, and the identified cells were then tracked after transplant.

General conclusions and limits of the study: Expanding Tregs with activated donor B cells appeared to identify the most biologically relevant and donor-specific TCRbeta repertoire. Biological reproducibility was not examined directly, but technical replication error appeared to be minimal. Donor-specific Treg expansion exceeded global Treg expansion in tolerant patients, suggesting antigen-driven rather than nonspecific expansion. The study was limited by small patient numbers, and the findings need validation in larger populations and under other immunosuppression protocols. PCR primers changed over time for some patients, so nucleotide-level comparison across those patients' samples was not possible.

The material was CD4+ T cells from blood, obtained before the transplant. The sequence derives from a human donor who received a combined kidney and bone marrow transplant.

The CDR3 region reads CASSTRTGWVFF. The bases are TGTGCCAGCAGTACCCGGACAGGTTGGGTGTTCTTC. The rearrangement combines TRBV6-1 with TRBJ2-1; 7 of the junction bases match TRBD1. V ends up 5 bases short and J 15 bases short, with an unmatched junction base count of 10. CDR1 and CDR2 are drawn from the germline V gene: MNHNS, SASEGT. The CDR3 goes from the cysteine to the phenylalanine over 12 residues. Only the CDR3 region is kept as DNA, spanning 36 bases read in frame from base 1.